Listed below are T cell receptor beta chains from one sample, sequenced in a study of cytotoxic CD8 clonotypes in ibrutinib-treated CLL. TCRdb's copy holds only in-frame clones and misses some; the assay was immunoSEQ multiplex PCR. The table records 300,000 to 350,000 clones, almost 80% of them present only once. Here the sequenced sample was PBMCs, taken before ibrutinib treatment. These receptors all come from a human donor with chronic lymphocytic leukemia. Each CDR3 is given without its conserved first and last residue. The order of the fields is V gene, J gene, CDR3 protein.

v_call: TRBV2; j_call: TRBJ2-7; cdr3_aa: ASSRLAGSFYEQY
v_call: TRBV28; j_call: TRBJ1-3; cdr3_aa: ASSVRGFGNTIY
v_call: TRBV4-2; j_call: TRBJ2-1; cdr3_aa: ASSQVAGTIYNEQF
v_call: TRBV9; j_call: TRBJ2-1; cdr3_aa: ASSPSRVGPSSYNEQF
v_call: TRBV7-6; j_call: TRBJ2-1; cdr3_aa: ASSLGTGTGFHEQF
v_call: TRBV15; j_call: TRBJ2-4; cdr3_aa: ATSRGRGGNIQY
v_call: TRBV9; j_call: TRBJ2-7; cdr3_aa: ASSPQTAEWGLRGTYEQY
v_call: TRBV29-1; j_call: TRBJ1-5; cdr3_aa: SVGQAFNQPQH
v_call: TRBV10-2; j_call: TRBJ2-7; cdr3_aa: ASSEGRAYEQY
v_call: TRBV29-1; j_call: TRBJ2-7; cdr3_aa: SVLIRDSYEQY
v_call: TRBV7-8; j_call: TRBJ2-1; cdr3_aa: ASSLAAGLAGGTENEQF
v_call: TRBV6-5; j_call: TRBJ1-2; cdr3_aa: ASSQYRENYGYT
v_call: TRBV9; j_call: TRBJ1-2; cdr3_aa: ASGRTVLDYGYT
v_call: TRBV25-1; j_call: TRBJ2-7; cdr3_aa: ASSESSEQY
v_call: TRBV28; j_call: TRBJ2-2; cdr3_aa: ASSLGGANTGELF
v_call: TRBV5-1; j_call: TRBJ2-1; cdr3_aa: ASSLGLDFNEQF
v_call: TRBV7-9; j_call: TRBJ1-2; cdr3_aa: ASSLQVGTGGYT
v_call: TRBV29-1; j_call: TRBJ1-1; cdr3_aa: SVASSSNTEAF
v_call: TRBV7-2; j_call: TRBJ1-2; cdr3_aa: ASSFYSTADLNGYT
v_call: TRBV10-3; j_call: TRBJ2-7; cdr3_aa: AIGQGASYEQY
v_call: TRBV7-7; j_call: TRBJ2-3; cdr3_aa: ASSLASRADTQY
v_call: TRBV18; j_call: TRBJ2-5; cdr3_aa: ASSRDTGRVAVETQY
v_call: TRBV25-1; j_call: TRBJ1-2; cdr3_aa: ASSQGRARHGYT
v_call: TRBV28; j_call: TRBJ2-1; cdr3_aa: ASRRGFEQF
v_call: TRBV4-3; j_call: TRBJ1-1; cdr3_aa: ASSQDLLDRTSNTEAF
v_call: TRBV4-3; j_call: TRBJ2-5; cdr3_aa: ASSHQGGALGQETQY
v_call: TRBV18; j_call: TRBJ2-1; cdr3_aa: ASSPTTGTANEQF
v_call: TRBV6-5; j_call: TRBJ2-7; cdr3_aa: ASSLDREAYEQY
v_call: TRBV6-6; j_call: TRBJ2-2; cdr3_aa: ASTPAQGASGELF
v_call: TRBV27; j_call: TRBJ1-3; cdr3_aa: ASSPGGPSLSGNTIY
v_call: TRBV9; j_call: TRBJ2-7; cdr3_aa: ASSVDGTSGASYEQY
v_call: TRBV19; j_call: TRBJ2-3; cdr3_aa: ASSPRLASYTDTQY
v_call: TRBV28; j_call: TRBJ1-3; cdr3_aa: ASSLGGVISGNTIY
v_call: TRBV19; j_call: TRBJ2-7; cdr3_aa: ASSITVNRENEQY
v_call: TRBV12-5; j_call: TRBJ1-1; cdr3_aa: ASGLGTENTEAF
v_call: TRBV30; j_call: TRBJ2-3; cdr3_aa: AWSAIGGSADTQY
v_call: TRBV11-3; j_call: TRBJ2-5; cdr3_aa: ASQMRGSETQY
v_call: TRBV7-3; j_call: TRBJ2-5; cdr3_aa: ASSSGQGETQY
v_call: TRBV30; j_call: TRBJ2-5; cdr3_aa: AWSVQGAFGSQY
v_call: TRBV29-1; j_call: TRBJ1-1; cdr3_aa: SVGQGSSEAF
v_call: TRBV4-2; j_call: TRBJ1-2; cdr3_aa: ASSPEDNNYGYT
v_call: TRBV6-1; j_call: TRBJ2-7; cdr3_aa: ASSESGSVNEQY
v_call: TRBV5-8; j_call: TRBJ2-4; cdr3_aa: ASGLGVTAKNIQY
v_call: TRBV7-4; j_call: TRBJ1-3; cdr3_aa: ASSPSGNSPYTIY
v_call: TRBV5-1; j_call: TRBJ2-7; cdr3_aa: ASSWRDAYEQY